The present T cell receptor beta chain was sequenced within a study of blood T cell repertoires in COVID-19. Study at large: Both acute and convalescent COVID-19 samples were obtained from the United States, Italy and Spain.

Germline CDR1 reads SGHAT; CDR2 reads FQNNGV. This CDR3 is built from 15 residues. V was shortened by 1 base and J by 4 bases, with 12 bases between the two germline ends. Per the authors' pipeline: Amplifying reference gene primers gave estimates of nucleated cell counts. Method: immunoSEQ multiplex PCR; TCRdb's copy keeps in-frame clones and lacks some. Clone size and the V and J calls come from that table; the DNA yielded D and trimming. The data show about 280,000 clones, approximately 78% seen once. This clone was recorded once. Cohorts were based on clinical histories the participants reported. Contact with a PCR-confirmed or clinician-diagnosed COVID-19 case occurred within 2 weeks of entry.

The sample taken for sequencing was PBMCs or T cells enriched from blood (not recorded which). The sequence was collected from a man aged 35-49 years who had been exposed to COVID-19. The genes are TRBV11-2 and TRBJ2-3; D might be TRBD1 (6 bases). In nucleotides, the CDR3 is TGTGCCAGCAGCTTAGCCCGATCAGGGGCAGATACGCAGTATTTT. Translating it yields CASSLARSGADTQYF.